This TCR beta chain is from a study of cytomegalovirus exposure and HLA in healthy donors. J was trimmed by 6 bases and V by 7 bases; bases with no gene match: 10. This CDR3 is 16 amino acids long. Germline loops: CDR1 SGDLS, CDR2 YYNGEE. PCR was performed using 60 Vbeta and 13 Jbeta primers. TCRdb's table, derived via immunoSEQ multiplex PCR, lists solely in-frame clones and lacks some. The data contain around 97,000 clones, roughly three quarters of them singletons. About this clone itself: What it recognizes is unknown.

General observations from the study: Versus the approximately 700-donor mean, an Asian-associated ancestry cluster reportedly showed fewer N-insertions in a later analysis.

The receptor comes from a man aged 45-60 years in good health and CMV-seropositive. This rearrangement joins TRBV9 to TRBJ2-1, with 13 bases that match TRBD2. The specimen sequenced was PBMCs. The CDR3 reads CASGPTGLAGLNEQFF. The CDR3 region has the DNA TGTGCCAGCGGCCCAACGGGACTAGCGGGACTCAATGAGCAGTTCTTC.